Sequencing of this T cell receptor beta chain was carried out in a study of CD8 T cells in ankylosing spondylitis. Trimming removed 6 bases from V and 0 bases from J, with 14 bases in between. Looked up from germline, CDR1 is MNHNS and CDR2 is SASEGT. This CDR3 region has 15 residues. TCRdb used MiXCR to reprocess the 5' RACE reads, holding one entry per CDR3 protein. The sample contains approximately 100,000 distinct CDR3 sequences, approximately 25% of which appear only once. This clonotype turned up a few times. What it binds is not known. Whole-study results and caveats: Previous work reported some of these motif variants in the synovial fluid and blood of reactive arthritis. Disease-linked clones were reportedly significantly enriched in matched ankylosing spondylitis synovial fluid. In peripheral blood, disease-linked CD8+ clones occurred at relatively low frequencies. There was a TCR beta motif, made of several highly homologous variants, that appeared characteristic of ankylosing spondylitis blood.

The clonotype comes from a male donor with ankylosing spondylitis. Material for sequencing was synovial fluid, either unsorted or a sorted T cell fraction (not recorded which). This chain joins TRBV6-1 and TRBJ2-5; possible D gene TRBD1, 6 bases. CDR3 bases: TGTGCCAGCAGCCAGGACAGCAACTACCAAGAGACCCAGTACTTC. Residues: CASSQDSNYQETQYF.